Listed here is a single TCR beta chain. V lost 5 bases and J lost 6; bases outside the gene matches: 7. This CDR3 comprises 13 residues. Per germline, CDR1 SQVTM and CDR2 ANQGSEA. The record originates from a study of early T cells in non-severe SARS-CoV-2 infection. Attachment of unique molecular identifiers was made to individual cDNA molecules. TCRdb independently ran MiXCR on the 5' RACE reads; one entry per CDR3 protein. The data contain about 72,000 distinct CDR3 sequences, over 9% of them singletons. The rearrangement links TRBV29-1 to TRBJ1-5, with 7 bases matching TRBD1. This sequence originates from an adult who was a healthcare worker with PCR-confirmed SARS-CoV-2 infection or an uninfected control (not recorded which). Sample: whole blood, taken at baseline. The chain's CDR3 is CSVRQGGGQPQHF. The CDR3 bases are TGCAGCGTTCGGCAGGGGGGCGGTCAGCCCCAGCATTTT.